This T cell receptor (beta chain) was found in a study of T cells in Graves' hyperthyroidism and ophthalmopathy. TCR beta CDR3 sequences were amplified from RNA transcripts. An initial round of RT-PCR targeting the TCR CDR3 relied on the HTBI primer set. Using its own MiXCR run on the multiplex PCR reads, TCRdb lists one record per CDR3 protein. The table records hundreds of thousands of distinct CDR3 sequences, roughly 15% of them present only once. With V trimmed by 2 bases and J by 1 base, 9 bases remained unmatched. Germline assignment: CDR1 SGHVS and CDR2 FQNEAQ. CDR3 length: 17 residues. This sequence originates from a woman in her 30s with Graves' hyperthyroidism. The chain joins TRBV7-8 to TRBJ2-7, with TRBD2 matching over 9 bases. Sequencing input: blood. CDR3 nucleotide sequence: TGTGCCAGCAGCTTAACCGCGGGAGGGGGCCTTTCCTACGAGCAGTACTTC. It encodes CASSLTAGGGLSYEQYF.